A single sample gave rise to the 29 T cell receptor beta chains below, sequenced in a study of CD8 T cells in Susac syndrome. Random hexamers were used to reverse transcribe an amount of roughly 0.45 to 1 ug RNA. TCRdb itself ran the immunoSEQ multiplex PCR reads through MiXCR, one entry per CDR3 protein. Among roughly 400,000 distinct CDR3 sequences listed, 85% were seen once. Sequencing was carried out using CD8+ T cells from PBMCs. Receptors originate from a human donor with multiple sclerosis.

In DNA form, the CDR3 reads TGTGCCAGCAGTTTAGTCTTTGGAGAGACCCAGTACTTC. Its protein is CASSLVFGETQYF. The chain employs TRBV27 and TRBJ2-5; D is ambiguous. There are 13 residues in the CDR3. Germline V lookup: CDR1 MNHEY, CDR2 SMNVEV (reference sequence). V lost 2 bases to trimming and J lost 4 bases, with 8 bases between them.

The chain joins TRBV9 to TRBJ1-2; D not resolved. V shed 4 bases and J shed 4 bases, with 20 bases lying between them. CDR3 length: 16 residues. CDR1 is SGDLS and CDR2 is YYNGEE in the germline V gene. DNA for the CDR3: TGTGCCAGCAGCACCCCCAGTCGGAGGACGACCTATGGCTACACCTTC. Translated: CASSTPSRRTTYGYTF.

The V and J genes are TRBV9 and TRBJ1-2; 7 bases map to TRBD1. CDR3 size: 15 residues. After removal of 4 bases from V and 5 bases from J, the junction contained 11 bases not matched to a gene. Germline CDR1 is SGDLS and CDR2 is YYNGEE. The CDR3 protein is CASSPGAGGLYGYTF. The CDR3 nucleotides are TGTGCCAGCAGCCCCGGGGCAGGGGGGCTTTATGGCTACACCTTC.

The rearrangement links TRBV29-1 to TRBJ1-2; tentatively, D is TRBD1 (5 bases). Germline-derived CDR1 and CDR2 are SQVTM and ANQGSEA. The CDR3 covers 12 residues. Trimming took off 3 bases at V and 7 bases at J, with 12 bases between the two ends. The CDR3 spells CSVDGAGGGYTF. Here the CDR3 DNA reads TGCAGCGTTGACGGGGCAGGTGGTGGCTACACCTTC.

The chain couples TRBV28 to TRBJ2-5; TRBD2 agrees at 8 bases. CDR1 and CDR2 from the germline V gene are MDHEN and SYDVKM. This CDR3 has 17 amino acids. The CDR3 protein is CAASTSGGRTPGETQYF. CDR3 nucleotides: TGTGCGGCTTCAACTTCGGGCGGGAGGACCCCAGGGGAGACCCAGTACTTC.

This chain links TRBV5-4 with TRBJ1-1; 8 bases fit TRBD1. V shed 0 bases and J 0 bases; nucleotides not matched to a gene: 4. The CDR3 has 16 residues. CDR1 and CDR2 from the germline V gene are SGHNT and YYREEE (reference sequence). CDR3 sequence (DNA): TGTGCCAGCAGCTTGGGGCAGGGGGCCCTGAACACTGAAGCTTTCTTT. Translating gives CASSLGQGALNTEAFF.

V gene TRBV12-3 or TRBV12-4 combines with J gene TRBJ1-1; TRBD1 matches at 8 bases. With 1 base clipped from V and 1 base from J, the junction kept 8 bases outside the gene matches. CDR3 length: 17 amino acids. The CDR3 loop reads CASSLGGQGAWNTEAFF. CDR3 nucleotides: TGTGCCAGCAGTTTAGGGGGCCAGGGGGCATGGAACACTGAAGCTTTCTTT.

The rearrangement joins TRBV7-9 to TRBJ2-7, with D possibly matching TRBD1 (5 bases). Germline V gives CDR1 SEHNR, CDR2 FQNEAQ (reference sequence). The germline V and J ends were trimmed by 5 bases and 2 bases, with 13 bases remaining between them. The CDR3 has 14 residues. CDR3 sequence reads: CASSTTGDPYEQYF. CDR3 DNA sequence: TGTGCCAGCAGCACAACAGGTGACCCCTACGAGCAGTACTTC. Together with reference TRBV7-9 and TRBJ2-7, the CDR3 gives the full variable domain: DTGVSQNPRHKITKRGQNVTFRCDPISEHNRLYWYRQTLGQGPEFLTYFQNEAQLEKSRLLSDRFSAERPKGSFSTLEIQRTEQGDSAMYLCASSTTGDPYEQYFGPGTRLTVT.

The gene calls are TRBV4-1 and TRBJ1-1; no firm D call. The V gene's germline CDR1 is MGHRA and CDR2 YSYEKL. The V end lost 0 bases, the J end lost 6 bases, and 8 bases lay between the germline ends. This CDR3 contains 13 residues. The CDR3, as DNA: TGCGCCAGCAGCCAAGAAAACAACGCTGAAGCTTTCTTT. Encoded protein: CASSQENNAEAFF.

The V call is TRBV25-1, the J call TRBJ2-2; D is perhaps TRBD2 (6 bases). Trimming cost V 7 bases and J 1 base, with 19 bases left between them. The CDR3 is 17 amino acids. Germline V gene data show CDR1 as MGHDK and CDR2 as SYGVNS. CDR3 amino acids: CASKGGVSGGNTGELFF. The CDR3 bases are TGTGCCAGCAAAGGCGGGGTTAGTGGTGGGAACACCGGGGAGCTGTTTTTT.

The chain links TRBV28 to TRBJ2-1; D is uncertain. The V end lost 1 base, the J end lost 5 bases, and 9 bases lay between the germline ends. The CDR3 contains 14 residues. Germline CDR1 reads MDHEN; CDR2 reads SYDVKM. CDR3 sequence reads: CASSLYSNHNEQFF. CDR3 DNA: TGTGCCAGCAGTTTATACTCCAACCACAATGAGCAGTTCTTC. Combining the CDR3 with reference TRBV28 and TRBJ2-1 gives the whole variable domain DVKVTQSSRYLVKRTGEKVFLECVQDMDHENMFWYRQDPGLGLRLIYFSYDVKMKEKGDIPEGYSVSREKKERFSLILESASTNQTSMYLCASSLYSNHNEQFFGPGTRLTVL.

The CDR3, as DNA: TGTGCCTGGACGACAGCAAACACTGAAGCTTTCTTT. It specifies CAWTTANTEAFF. The rearrangement uses TRBV30 and TRBJ1-1; possibly TRBD1 for D (5 bases). The CDR3 runs to 12 residues. Trimming pared 4 bases from V and 2 bases from J, leaving 8 bases between. Looked up from germline, CDR1 is GTSNPN and CDR2 is SVGIG (reference sequence).

The chain has TRBV7-6 and TRBJ2-1; 9 bases are shared with TRBD1. This CDR3 spans 19 amino acids. CDR1 SGHVS and CDR2 FNYEAQ come from the germline V gene. V was clipped by 5 bases and J by 0 bases; unmatched bases: 14. The CDR3 DNA is TGTGCCAGCAGCCCCGTCCCGGGACAGGGAAAGAGCTCCTACAATGAGCAGTTCTTC. This sequence encodes CASSPVPGQGKSSYNEQFF. The entire variable domain, with the rest obtained from reference TRBV7-6 and TRBJ2-1, is as follows: GAGVSQSPRYKVTKRGQDVALRCDPISGHVSLYWYRQALGQGPEFLTYFNYEAQQDKSGLPNDRFSAERPEGSISTLTIQRTEQRDSAMYRCASSPVPGQGKSSYNEQFFGPGTRLTVL.

This chain links TRBV6-1 with TRBJ1-1, with D hard to call. V was cut by 1 base and J by 5 bases, with 8 bases left in between. This CDR3 comprises 13 residues. Germline lookup yields CDR1 MNHNS and CDR2 SASEGT. The CDR3 sequence is CASSEVEDTEAFF. In DNA, the CDR3 is TGTGCCAGCAGTGAAGTGGAGGATACTGAAGCTTTCTTT.

This clonotype was seen a few times. One junction end does not reproduce the germline sequence, and a read error may be involved. J is TRBJ1-5 and V is TRBV6-5; D remains unclear. Germline V CDR1 and CDR2: MNHEY, SVGAGI. The CDR3 is made up of 15 amino acids. CDR3 sequence: CASSDSRDSNQPQHF. The CDR3, as DNA: TGTGCCAGCAGTGACTCACGGGATAGCAATCAGCCCCAGCATTTT.

V is TRBV9 and J is TRBJ2-3; no clear D gene. V lost 0 bases and J 6 bases, leaving 11 bases between the germline ends. The CDR3 is 14 residues long. Germline-derived CDR1 and CDR2 are SGDLS and YYNGEE. The CDR3 loop reads CASSVDVNWDTQYF. The CDR3 region has the DNA TGTGCCAGCAGCGTAGACGTCAATTGGGATACGCAGTATTTT.

The CDR3 bases are TGCAGTGCTCGCGGGACGTCTGACTTAACCTACGAGCAGTACTTC. As protein: CSARGTSDLTYEQYF. This chain uses TRBV20-1 with TRBJ2-7, with D possibly being TRBD2 (6 bases). The CDR3 runs to 15 residues. V was clipped by 5 bases and J by 2 bases, with 19 bases between them. Germline loops: CDR1 DFQATT, CDR2 SNEGSKA (reference sequence).

The chain's CDR3 is CASSELAEETQYF. CDR3 DNA sequence: TGTGCCAGCAGTGAACTAGCGGAGGAGACCCAGTACTTC. The gene calls are TRBV2 and TRBJ2-5, with 7 positions matching TRBD2. This CDR3 region has 13 residues. Germline lookup yields CDR1 SNHLY and CDR2 FYNNEI. After removal of 2 bases from V and 5 bases from J, the junction contained 2 bases not matched to a gene.

J is TRBJ2-7 and V is TRBV4-1; D is possibly TRBD1 (5 bases). The germline gives CDR1 MGHRA, CDR2 YSYEKL. Trimming took 1 base from V and 3 from J, leaving 19 bases between them. The CDR3 runs to 17 residues. CDR3 amino acids: CASSQALWWAGHYEQYF. The CDR3 DNA reads as TGCGCCAGCAGCCAAGCCCTGTGGTGGGCAGGGCACTACGAGCAGTACTTC.

In this sample, this clonotype turned up once. The chain is built from TRBV4-1 and TRBJ1-1; D gene unclear. The V gene lost 0 bases and the J gene lost 4 bases, with 12 bases spanning the gap. Looked up from germline, CDR1 is MGHRA and CDR2 is YSYEKL. The CDR3 has 15 amino acids. The CDR3 nucleotides read TGCGCCAGCAGCCAAGATTGGATTGGGGTCACTGAAGCTTTCTTT. Amino acid sequence: CASSQDWIGVTEAFF.

The chain has TRBV6-5 and TRBJ2-7; 10 bases align to TRBD1. Germline V gene data show CDR1 as MNHEY and CDR2 as SVGAGI. The V and J ends lost 2 bases and 4 bases, in that order; junction bases with no gene match: 5. This CDR3 has 15 residues. As DNA, the CDR3 is TGTGCCAGCAGTTACCCGACAGGGGGCGGGTACGAGCAGTACTTC. Amino acid sequence: CASSYPTGGGYEQYF.

Here the CDR3 DNA reads TGTGCCAGCAGTAGACCAGGGGATCTCCTTAACTATGGCTACACCTTC. Translating it yields CASSRPGDLLNYGYTF. This sequence joins TRBV28 and TRBJ1-2; possibly TRBD1 for D (6 bases). Trimming left V 5 bases short and J 1 base short, with 17 bases between. Germline CDR1 reads MDHEN; CDR2 reads SYDVKM. The CDR3 spans 16 residues.

V is TRBV6-1 and J is TRBJ1-1; 11 bases agree with TRBD1. The CDR3 contains 17 residues. V shed 4 bases and J 1 base; nucleotides not matched to a gene: 8. Per the germline V gene, CDR1 is MNHNS and CDR2 is SASEGT. CDR3 loop: CASSGTGGLSRNTEAFF. The CDR3 nucleotides read TGTGCCAGCAGTGGGACAGGGGGCTTATCAAGGAACACTGAAGCTTTCTTT.

The V call is TRBV30, the J call TRBJ1-2; D not resolved. CDR1 GTSNPN and CDR2 SVGIG come from the germline V gene (reference sequence). The V and J ends lost 2 bases and 2 bases respectively, with 15 bases between them. The CDR3 has 15 amino acids. CDR3 residues: CAWSIRVEKNYGYTF. The CDR3 DNA sequence: TGTGCCTGGAGTATAAGGGTGGAGAAAAACTATGGCTACACCTTC.

This rearrangement joins TRBV19 to TRBJ1-5; D might be TRBD1 (5 bases). The germline CDR1 and CDR2 sequences are LNHDA and SQIVND (reference sequence). V gave up 3 bases and J gave up 4 bases, with 16 bases separating them. This CDR3 is built from 16 residues. The CDR3, as DNA: TGTGCCAGTAGTATCTTATCGGGGCACCCTAATCAGCCCCAGCATTTT. It codes for CASSILSGHPNQPQHF.

The rearrangement uses TRBV19 and TRBJ2-5, with D perhaps given as TRBD1 or TRBD2 (5 bases each). The CDR3 contains 15 residues. The V gene lost 5 bases and the J gene lost 5 bases, with 18 bases spanning the gap. Germline lookup yields CDR1 LNHDA and CDR2 SQIVND (reference sequence). The CDR3 is CASSLGTLNWETQYF. CDR3 DNA: TGTGCCAGTAGTCTCGGGACCCTCAATTGGGAGACCCAGTACTTC.

The chain uses TRBV12-3 or TRBV12-4 and TRBJ2-3; D call uncertain. The ends were cut back, 1 base at V and 3 bases at J, with 8 bases in the middle. This CDR3 has 14 residues. CDR3 DNA: TGTGCCAGCAGTTTAGGGCAGGAGACAGATACGCAGTATTTT. Its translation is CASSLGQETDTQYF.

The rearrangement uses TRBV6-2 or TRBV6-3 and TRBJ1-5, with 9 bases lining up with TRBD1. J was trimmed by 1 base and V by 6 bases; bases with no gene match: 13. This CDR3 has 18 residues. Germline CDR1 is MNHEY and CDR2 is SVGEGT. Here the CDR3 reads CASSYEGTGSRSNQPQHF. The CDR3 region has the DNA TGTGCCAGCAGCTACGAGGGGACAGGGTCTCGGAGCAATCAGCCCCAGCATTTT.

This clonotype was seen only once. J is TRBJ1-5 and V is TRBV28, with TRBD1 matching over 8 bases. V was pared by 5 bases and J by 7 bases, with 7 bases of the junction left unmatched. The V gene's germline CDR1 is MDHEN and CDR2 SYDVKM. There are 14 residues in the CDR3. CDR3 in amino acids: CASSPTGGWQPQHF. CDR3 bases: TGTGCCAGCAGTCCAACAGGGGGTTGGCAGCCCCAGCATTTT.